This T cell receptor (beta chain) appears in the sequencing data of a study of regulatory T cells in long-lasting Graves disease. CDR3 length: 15 residues. Germline assignment: CDR1 SGDLS and CDR2 YYNGEE. V shed 0 bases and J shed 10 bases, with 17 bases lying between them. The time point is: newly diagnosed GD, antithyroid drugs for less than 3 months. PBMCs provided the RNA from which the TCR library was made. Investigators prepared the TCR beta libraries by applying iRepertoire HTBI primers and Arm-PCR of CDR3 regions. Via MiXCR, TCRdb re-called the multiplex PCR reads, giving one row per CDR3 protein. In the table there are 370,000 or so distinct CDR3 sequences, around 15% of which are singletons. The sample also formed part of further work on T cells in Graves' hyperthyroidism and ophthalmopathy. Per that paper: With a duration under 2 months, the hyperthyroidism was newly diagnosed in patients aged 18 to 65. Not enrolled were patients with uncontrolled infection, other autoimmune disease, pregnancy or lactation. HTBI primers were employed in a first-round RT-PCR of the TCR CDR3.

The chain joins TRBV9 to TRBJ2-1, with D perhaps being TRBD1 or TRBD2 (6 bases each). The source is a woman between 18 and 29 years old with Graves disease. Specimen: peripheral blood mononuclear cells (PBMCs), collected at new diagnosis, from a patient treated with antithyroid drugs. CDR3 amino acids: CASSVVSGAGGEQFF. The CDR3 nucleotides read TGTGCCAGCAGCGTAGTATCGGGGGCGGGCGGGGAGCAGTTCTTC. Drawing the rest from reference TRBV9 and TRBJ2-1, the complete variable domain is DSGVTQTPKHLITATGQRVTLRCSPRSGDLSVYWYQQSLDQGLQFLIQYYNGEERAKGNILERFSAQQFPDLHSELNLSSLELGDSALYFCASSVVSGAGGEQFFGPGTRLTVL.